The next 5 T cell receptor beta chains were all read from a single sample in a study of siplizumab effects on memory and regulatory T cells. Libraries were prepared by immunoSEQ multiplex PCR; TCRdb keeps only in-frame clonotypes and omits some of them. The profile shows more than 85,000 clones, 90% of them singletons. The sample was CD4+ T cells sorted from blood. Every receptor here comes from a human donor in good health.

The chain uses TRBV10-3 and TRBJ2-3; 9 nucleotides align to TRBD1. CDR1 is ENHRY and CDR2 is SYGVKD in the germline V gene. The CDR3 runs 16 residues. V was pared by 7 bases and J by 2 bases, with 10 bases of the junction left unmatched. This chain's CDR3 is CAITAGTGLDTDTQYF. The CDR3 bases are TGTGCCATCACCGCCGGGACAGGGCTTGACACAGATACGCAGTATTTT.

The V call is TRBV7-2, the J call TRBJ2-7; 9 positions match TRBD1. Germline V gene lookup returns CDR1 SGHTA and CDR2 FQGNSA. The CDR3 runs to 15 residues. With 4 bases clipped from V and 3 bases from J, the junction kept 7 bases outside the gene matches. The DNA of the CDR3 is TGTGCCAGCAGCTCGGGACAGGGAGGGGACTACGAGCAGTACTTC. Translating gives CASSSGQGGDYEQYF.

The chain couples TRBV10-3 to TRBJ1-2; no reliable D call. The V gene lost 4 bases and the J gene lost 8 bases, with 14 bases spanning the gap. The CDR3 runs 13 residues. Germline V gene lookup returns CDR1 ENHRY and CDR2 SYGVKD. The CDR3 coding sequence is TGTGCCATCAGTGCTCCTGGATCTAACGGCTACACCTTC. This encodes CAISAPGSNGYTF.

The V gene is TRBV27, the J gene TRBJ2-7, with D possibly matching TRBD2 (5 bases). CDR1 is MNHEY and CDR2 is SMNVEV in the germline V gene (reference sequence). The V gene lost 4 bases and the J gene lost 0 bases, with 13 bases spanning the gap. The CDR3 sequence is 15 residues long. Here the CDR3 DNA reads TGTGCCAGCAGTTCGCGGGTAGGCAGCTCCTACGAGCAGTACTTC. Protein sequence: CASSSRVGSSYEQYF.

The V call is TRBV9, the J call TRBJ2-7; D is unclear. The CDR3 extends over 15 amino acids. V was clipped by 1 base and J by 2 bases, with 13 bases between them. Germline assignment: CDR1 SGDLS and CDR2 YYNGEE. As DNA, the CDR3 is TGTGCCAGCAGCGTACGGGTGTCAGCTCCCTACGAGCAGTACTTC. Its protein product is CASSVRVSAPYEQYF.